This T cell receptor (beta chain) was recorded in a study of Graves' ophthalmopathy and Graves' hyperthyroidism. Stable hyperthyroidism meant no ophthalmopathy within 18 months of follow-up. Recruitment covered hyperthyroidism patients aged 18 to 65 whose new diagnosis was of under 2 months' duration. Among the exclusions were patients with other autoimmune diseases, uncontrolled infections, pregnancy or lactation. The authors amplified TCR beta CDR3 regions, and they did so from RNA transcripts for repertoire sequencing. Scientists carried out first-round RT-PCR using HTBI primers and then a second-round multiplex PCR. MiXCR, applied by TCRdb to the multiplex PCR reads, yields one record per CDR3 protein. The repertoire holds about 380,000 distinct CDR3 sequences, with just over 15% as singletons. General study findings and limits: Most thyroid-expanded clonotypes exceeding 0.001 frequency were also found in blood.

Germline V gene lookup returns CDR1 MNHEY and CDR2 SMNVEV (reference sequence). The ends lost 4 bases at V and 4 bases at J; junction bases unmatched: 7. The CDR3 runs 14 residues. This clonotype has a count of ten or more. What it binds is not known. The sequence derives from a woman under 30 with stable Graves' hyperthyroidism. The source material was peripheral blood. The chain carries TRBV27 and TRBJ2-7; TRBD1 matches 7 bases. CDR3 residues: CASSYTTGFYEQYF. The CDR3 DNA reads TGTGCCAGCAGTTATACGACAGGGTTTTACGAGCAGTACTTC.